This T cell receptor (beta chain) was identified in a study of T cell responses to AZD1222 COVID-19 vaccine. Across the whole study: Timing groups of about 4 and about 12 weeks for second doses were pooled.

Study-wide points: Just six people given AZD1222 tested seropositive at baseline. Compared with day 0, the breadth and depth of the Spike-specific TCR repertoire rose significantly after two doses of AZD1222. White British ancestry dominated among donors, who included more females, and clonal diversity was possibly underestimated.

Turning to this clone: The antigen is unknown.

Repertoires were generated with immunoSEQ multiplex PCR, while TCRdb's copy carries only in-frame clones and drops some. The sample shows approximately 90,000 clones, about 91% of them seen only once. Germline CDR1 MNHEY, CDR2 SMNVEV (reference sequence). V lost 0 bases to trimming and J lost 6 bases, with 15 bases between them. The length of the CDR3 is 17 residues. The sequence derives from an adult in good health. The sample here was peripheral blood, taken on day 0 of AZD1222 vaccination. This chain joins TRBV27 and TRBJ1-6; tentative D call: TRBD1 (5 bases). The DNA for the CDR3 is TGTGCCAGCAGTTTATCGACCAGGGTGGGCGTTAATTCACCCCTCCACTTT. This codes for CASSLSTRVGVNSPLHF.